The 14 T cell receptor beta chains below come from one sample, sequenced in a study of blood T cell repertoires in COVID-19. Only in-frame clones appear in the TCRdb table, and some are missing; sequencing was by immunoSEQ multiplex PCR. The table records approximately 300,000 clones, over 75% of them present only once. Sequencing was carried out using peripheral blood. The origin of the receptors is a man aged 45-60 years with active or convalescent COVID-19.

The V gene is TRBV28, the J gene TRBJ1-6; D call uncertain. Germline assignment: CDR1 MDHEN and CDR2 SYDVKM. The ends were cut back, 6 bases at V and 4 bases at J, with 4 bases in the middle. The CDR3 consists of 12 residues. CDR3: CASSSYNSPLHF. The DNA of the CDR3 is TGTGCCAGCAGCTCGTATAATTCACCCCTCCACTTT.

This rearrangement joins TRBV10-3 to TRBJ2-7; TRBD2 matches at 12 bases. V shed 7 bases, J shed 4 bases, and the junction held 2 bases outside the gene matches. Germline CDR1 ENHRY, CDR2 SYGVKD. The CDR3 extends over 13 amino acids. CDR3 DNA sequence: TGTGCCATCACTAGCGGGGGGGAGTACGAGCAGTACTTC. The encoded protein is CAITSGGEYEQYF.

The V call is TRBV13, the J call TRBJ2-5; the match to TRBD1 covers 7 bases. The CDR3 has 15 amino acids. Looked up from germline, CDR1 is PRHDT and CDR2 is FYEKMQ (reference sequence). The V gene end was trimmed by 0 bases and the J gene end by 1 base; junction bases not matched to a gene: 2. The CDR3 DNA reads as TGTGCCAGCAGCTTAGGGACAGGGCCCCAAGAGACCCAGTACTTC. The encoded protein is CASSLGTGPQETQYF.

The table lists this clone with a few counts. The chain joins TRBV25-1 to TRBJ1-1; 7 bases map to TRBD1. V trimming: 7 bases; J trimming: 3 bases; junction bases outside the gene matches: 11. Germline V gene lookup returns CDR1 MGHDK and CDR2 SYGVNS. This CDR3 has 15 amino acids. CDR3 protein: CASKFQGEAHTEAFF. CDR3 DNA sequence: TGTGCCAGCAAGTTCCAGGGGGAAGCGCACACTGAAGCTTTCTTT.

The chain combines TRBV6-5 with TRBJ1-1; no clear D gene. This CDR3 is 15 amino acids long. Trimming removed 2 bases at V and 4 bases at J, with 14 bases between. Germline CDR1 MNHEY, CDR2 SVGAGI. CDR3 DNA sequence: TGTGCCAGCAGTTACGCGGGGAATCTCGGCACTGAAGCTTTCTTT. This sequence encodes CASSYAGNLGTEAFF.

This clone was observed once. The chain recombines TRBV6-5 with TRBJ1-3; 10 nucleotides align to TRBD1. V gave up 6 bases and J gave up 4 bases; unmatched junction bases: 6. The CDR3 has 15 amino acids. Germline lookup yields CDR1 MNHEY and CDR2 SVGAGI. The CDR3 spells CASRRQGASGNTIYF. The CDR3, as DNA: TGTGCCAGCAGAAGACAGGGGGCTTCCGGAAACACCATATATTTT.

CDR3: CASSLEEGIGYTF. The CDR3 DNA reads as TGTGCCAGCAGCTTAGAAGAGGGAATCGGCTACACCTTC. The J gene is TRBJ1-2, the V gene TRBV7-2, with D hard to call. V shed 1 base and J shed 8 bases, with 11 bases lying between them. Germline V gene lookup returns CDR1 SGHTA and CDR2 FQGNSA. CDR3 length equals 13 residues.

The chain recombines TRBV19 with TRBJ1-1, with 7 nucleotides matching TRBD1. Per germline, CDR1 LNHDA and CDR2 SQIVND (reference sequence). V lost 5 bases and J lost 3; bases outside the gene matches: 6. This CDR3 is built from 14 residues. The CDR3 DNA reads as TGTGCCAGTAGTTCCCTCACAGGGGACACTGAAGCTTTCTTT. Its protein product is CASSSLTGDTEAFF.

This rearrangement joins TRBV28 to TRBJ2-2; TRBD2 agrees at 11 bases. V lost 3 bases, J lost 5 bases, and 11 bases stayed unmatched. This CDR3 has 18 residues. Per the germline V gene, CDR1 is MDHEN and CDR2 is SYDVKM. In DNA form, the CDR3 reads TGTGCCAGCAGTTTTTGGGGACTAGCGGATAGTACGACCGGGGAGCTGTTTTTT. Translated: CASSFWGLADSTTGELFF.

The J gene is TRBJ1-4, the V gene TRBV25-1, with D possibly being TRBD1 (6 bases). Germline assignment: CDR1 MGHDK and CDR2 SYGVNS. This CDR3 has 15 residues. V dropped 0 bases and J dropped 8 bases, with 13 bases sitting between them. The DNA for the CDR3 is TGTGCCAGCAGTGAATACAGGGGCCTGCCCGAAAAACTGTTTTTT. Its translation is CASSEYRGLPEKLFF.

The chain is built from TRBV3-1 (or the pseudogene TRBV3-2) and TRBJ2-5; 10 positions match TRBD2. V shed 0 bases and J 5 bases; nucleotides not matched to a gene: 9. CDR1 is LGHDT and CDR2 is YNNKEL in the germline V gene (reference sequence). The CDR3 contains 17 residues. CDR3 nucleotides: TGTGCCAGCAGCCAAGATCCTAGCGGGGGCCGTTGGGAGACCCAGTACTTC. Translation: CASSQDPSGGRWETQYF.

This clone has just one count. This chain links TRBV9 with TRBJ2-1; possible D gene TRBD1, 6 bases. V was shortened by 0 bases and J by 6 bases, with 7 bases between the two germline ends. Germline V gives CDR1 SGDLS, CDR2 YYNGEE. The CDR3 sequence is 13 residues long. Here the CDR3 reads CASSVGQANEQFF. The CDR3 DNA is TGTGCCAGCAGCGTAGGACAGGCCAATGAGCAGTTCTTC.

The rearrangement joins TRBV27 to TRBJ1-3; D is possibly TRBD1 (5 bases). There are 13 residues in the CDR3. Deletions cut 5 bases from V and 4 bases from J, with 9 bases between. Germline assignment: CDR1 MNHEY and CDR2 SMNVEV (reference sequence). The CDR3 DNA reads TGTGCCAGCAGTCTGGGGCTAGGAAACACCATATATTTT. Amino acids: CASSLGLGNTIYF.

Here the CDR3 DNA reads TGTGCCAGCAGCTTGGACAGGGAGAACGATGAGCAGTTCTTC. Translating gives CASSLDRENDEQFF. The chain is built from TRBV5-4 and TRBJ2-1; D is possibly TRBD1 (6 bases). The CDR3 sequence is 14 residues long. Trimming pared 0 bases from V and 8 bases from J, leaving 12 bases between. The germline gives CDR1 SGHNT, CDR2 YYREEE (reference sequence).